The clone carrying this TCR beta chain was observed a single time. TCRdb keeps only in-frame clones here, not all; method: immunoSEQ multiplex PCR. The sample comprises some 80,000 clones, 90% to 95% of which are singletons, and more than 0.85% rests with the top ten. The data derive from a study of T cell changes during pregnancy in multiple sclerosis. The CDR3 consists of 17 residues. Germline trimming cut 8 bases from V and 0 bases from J; bases unmatched to any gene: 13. Germline-derived CDR1 and CDR2 are ENHRY and SYGVKD. This clonotype was obtained from a female donor with multiple sclerosis, enrolled in a pregnancy study. This chain joins TRBV10-3 and TRBJ2-1; 7 nucleotides line up with TRBD1. The sequencing here drew on peripheral blood, taken in the second trimester of pregnancy. CDR3 coding DNA: TGTGCCATCGGAGCAGGGGGAGAGGGGAGCTCCTACAATGAGCAGTTCTTC. Its protein product is CAIGAGGEGSSYNEQFF.